The clone carrying this T cell receptor beta chain was seen more than once but under ten times. Its target is not known. The CDR3 has 16 residues. Trimming left V 1 base short and J 5 bases short, with 17 bases between. TCRdb redid the calling of the RACE reads with MiXCR, one entry per CDR3 protein. The table records fewer than 55,000 distinct CDR3 sequences, 9.9% of them present only once. Time point noted: patch test 3, about 24 weeks after DPC sensitization. Treatment specified: therapeutic diphenylcyclopropenone sensitization with weekly scalp DPC. Researchers extracted total RNA from unfractionated whole blood. This entry belongs to a study of human T cells and chemical hapten exposure. Across the study: The study sensitized with 2% DPC on an approximately 2 cm by approximately 2 cm patch of upper inner arm skin. TCR yield per sample varied, mainly due to pooled library volumes.

Study conclusions and caveats: The study found expanded TCRs formed significantly more large CDR3 similarity clusters than controls.

The clonotype comes from a middle-aged woman with alopecia areata. Some clones in this sample may be carry-over from other donors' samples. The genes are TRBV12-3 or TRBV12-4 and TRBJ1-1; D possibly corresponds to TRBD1 (5 bases). The sample in question was whole blood, obtained in connection with sensitization to the hapten diphenylcyclopropenone (DPC). DNA for the CDR3: TGTGCCAGCAGTTTAGAGAGGGGCCAGGCTTGGACTGAAGCTTTCTTT. Protein: CASSLERGQAWTEAFF.